This T cell receptor (beta chain) was sequenced in a study of blood T cell repertoires in COVID-19. Study details: Sources were T cells, B-cell-depleted T cells, or PBMCs; the material itself was cDNA or gDNA.

In the original workflow: Amplification from reference gene primers served as the basis for estimated nucleated cell counts. Generated by immunoSEQ multiplex PCR, the TCRdb table keeps only in-frame clones and is missing some. V and J calls and clone size come straight from that table; D and trimming were deduced from the DNA. The profile shows some 290,000 clones, about nine tenths of them singletons. J gave up 6 bases and V 7 bases, and 8 bases lay outside the gene matches. CDR1 is SGHRS, CDR2 YFSETQ, per germline. The CDR3 contains 14 residues. Followed longitudinally, the Seattle patients had been enrolled during active infection.

This sequence originates from a woman aged 25 to 39 with COVID-19, enrolled during active disease. The sample comprised peripheral blood. The chain links TRBV5-1 to TRBJ1-4, with TRBD1 matching over 8 bases. The CDR3 reads CASAVRDRHEKLFF. The CDR3 nucleotides are TGCGCCAGCGCCGTCCGGGACAGGCATGAAAAACTGTTTTTT.